This is a list of T cell receptor beta chains from one sample in a study of blood T cell repertoires in COVID-19. Method: immunoSEQ multiplex PCR; TCRdb's copy keeps in-frame clones and lacks some. The sample includes roughly 250,000 clones, about 85% seen only once; the top ten take approximately 7.9%. Source material: peripheral blood. The receptors here all came from a man in his 60s who had recovered from COVID-19. Each CDR3 is given with its conserved first and last residue. The D gene is left open where the match is weak. The listing skips clone size in some rows; elsewhere it reads once, few, many or a size class.

d_call | j_call | clone_size | v_call | cdr3_nt | cdr3_aa
TRBD2 | TRBJ2-3 | - | TRBV19 | TGTGCCAGTAGTCCCCCTTATCGGGGGGTCACAGATACGCAGTATTTT | CASSPPYRGVTDTQYF
TRBD1 | TRBJ2-4 | - | TRBV5-1 | TGCGCCAGCAGCCCATTGCTGGGACAGGGTAAAAACATTCAGTACTTC | CASSPLLGQGKNIQYF
TRBD1 | TRBJ1-1 | once | TRBV5-1 | TGCGCCAGCAGCCCTGGACAGGCCCAGACCCCTTCCGAAGCTTTCTTT | CASSPGQAQTPSEAFF
- | TRBJ2-1 | - | TRBV28 | TGTGCCAGCAGTTTCCAAGGTCTGGGCGATGAGCAGTTCTTC | CASSFQGLGDEQFF
TRBD1 | TRBJ2-4 | - | TRBV4-1 | TGCGCCAGCAGCCAAGGGGCCCCGAGGGGGCTAGCCAAAAACATTCAGTACTTC | CASSQGAPRGLAKNIQYF
TRBD1 | TRBJ2-6 | - | TRBV18 | TGTGCCAGCTCACCTAACAGGGGCTCGCTGCCTGGGGCCAACGTCCTGACTTTC | CASSPNRGSLPGANVLTF
- | TRBJ2-1 | - | TRBV27 | TGTGCCAGCTGGAGGGGCGGGGCAAGCTCCTACAATGAGCAGTTCTTC | CASWRGGASSYNEQFF
TRBD1 | TRBJ1-1 | - | TRBV18 | TGTGCCAGCTCACCGTCAGGGGGCCGAATGAACACTGAAGCTTTCTTT | CASSPSGGRMNTEAFF
TRBD1 | TRBJ1-2 | - | TRBV24-1 | TGTGCCACCAGTGATGCAACAGGGGGCGACTATGGCTACACCTTC | CATSDATGGDYGYTF
- | TRBJ2-7 | few | TRBV5-6 | TGTGCCAGCAGCTTGGGGACAGACTACGAGCAGTACTTC | CASSLGTDYEQYF
TRBD1 | TRBJ1-2 | - | TRBV6-1 | TGTGCCAGCAGTCCCTTGACAGGGTGGGCCTATGGCTACACCTTC | CASSPLTGWAYGYTF
- | TRBJ1-4 | - | TRBV20-1 | TGCAGTGCTAGTAGGGTAATCTCAGGGGTAGAAAAACTGTTTTTT | CSASRVISGVEKLFF
- | TRBJ1-4 | - | TRBV5-1 | TGCGCCAGCAGCGGGGAGGGCGGCCTTAATGAAAAACTGTTTTTT | CASSGEGGLNEKLFF
- | TRBJ2-1 | - | TRBV3-1/TRBV3-2 | TGTGCCAGCAGCCAAGATCAGGGGCGGCTCGGGAAGCAGTTCTTC | CASSQDQGRLGKQFF
TRBD1 | TRBJ1-2 | once | TRBV4-1 | TGCGCCAGCAGCCAAACACAGGGGTTTGGCTACACCTTC | CASSQTQGFGYTF
TRBD1 | TRBJ2-2 | - | TRBV6-5 | TGTGCCAGCTTCAGGACAGGGGGCTTCACCGGGGAGCTGTTTTTT | CASFRTGGFTGELFF
- | TRBJ2-5 | - | TRBV11-2 | TGTGCCAGCAGCCCGCAGGGGAATCAAGAGACCCAGTACTTC | CASSPQGNQETQYF
TRBD1 | TRBJ1-1 | - | TRBV3-1/TRBV3-2 | TGTGCCAGCAGACGCGGACAGGGAGAAGCTTTCTTT | CASRRGQGEAFF
TRBD1 | TRBJ1-2 | many | TRBV18 | TGTGCCAGCTCACCTGGACAGGGGAACGGCTACACCTTC | CASSPGQGNGYTF
TRBD1 | TRBJ2-3 | - | TRBV6-5 | TGTGCCTCCACAGGGGGCTGGGAAGATACGCAGTATTTT | CASTGGWEDTQYF
TRBD2 | TRBJ2-3 | - | TRBV5-1 | TGCGCCAGCAGCGCGGGGGGGGCAAGCACAGATACGCAGTATTTT | CASSAGGASTDTQYF
- | TRBJ2-1 | once | TRBV6-5 | TGTGCCAGCAGGGTCCAGGGACACTCCTACAATGAGCAGTTCTTC | CASRVQGHSYNEQFF
TRBD1 | TRBJ1-4 | - | TRBV10-3 | TGTGCCTCCCAGGGGGCGCGTGGTGAAAAACTGTTTTTT | CASQGARGEKLFF
- | TRBJ1-3 | - | TRBV18 | TGTGCCAGCTCACCACCTAGGCCGGGGGGCTCTGGAAACACCATATATTTT | CASSPPRPGGSGNTIYF
TRBD1 | TRBJ1-5 | once | TRBV2 | TGTGCCAGCAGTACAGGGGGCGCCGGACAGCCCCAGCATTTT | CASSTGGAGQPQHF
- | TRBJ1-2 | - | TRBV24-1 | TGTGCCACCAGTGACCCCGGGAGTAGCTATGGCTACACCTTC | CATSDPGSSYGYTF
- | TRBJ1-6 | - | TRBV3-1/TRBV3-2 | TGTGCCAGCAGCCAAGGGGGGGATAATTCACCCCTCCACTTT | CASSQGGDNSPLHF
- | TRBJ1-1 | - | TRBV5-1 | TGCGCCAGCAGACCAAACAGCGGGGGGTACACTGAAGCTTTCTTT | CASRPNSGGYTEAFF
TRBD1 | TRBJ1-1 | once | TRBV7-9 | TGTGCCAGCAGCGCCGTCACAGGGGACAGGAACACTGAAGCTTTCTTT | CASSAVTGDRNTEAFF
TRBD1 | TRBJ2-3 | - | TRBV24-1 | TGTGCCACCAGTGATTTGGACAGGGTTGGCACAGATACGCAGTATTTT | CATSDLDRVGTDTQYF
TRBD2 | TRBJ2-1 | - | TRBV11-2 | TGTGCCAGCAGCTTAGTATACCTAGCGGACTACAATGAGCAGTTCTTC | CASSLVYLADYNEQFF
TRBD1 | TRBJ2-5 | - | TRBV5-1 | TGCGCCAGCAGCTTCCAGGGGGCGGCGGAGACCCAGTACTTC | CASSFQGAAETQYF
TRBD1 | TRBJ1-3 | - | TRBV5-6 | TGTGCCAGCAGAAACCGGGACAGGGGGCAACCGGGTGGAAACACCATATATTTT | CASRNRDRGQPGGNTIYF
TRBD2 | TRBJ2-2 | - | TRBV6-5 | TGTGCCAGCAGGCCGGGACTATACACCGGGGAGCTGTTTTTT | CASRPGLYTGELFF
TRBD2 | TRBJ2-2 | - | TRBV3-1/TRBV3-2 | TGTGCCACCCGGCGGGGGGGCCCCGGGGAGCTGTTTTTT | CATRRGGPGELFF
- | TRBJ2-3 | - | TRBV5-6 | TGTGCCAGCAGCTTTATCAGCACAGATACGCAGTATTTT | CASSFISTDTQYF
- | TRBJ2-2 | - | TRBV6-5 | TGTGCCAGCAGTCAGGACAGATACACCGGGGAGCTGTTTTTT | CASSQDRYTGELFF
TRBD1 | TRBJ1-2 | - | TRBV6-5 | TGTGCCAGCAGTTACTCGCACAGGGGAATCTATGGCTACACCTTC | CASSYSHRGIYGYTF
- | TRBJ1-1 | - | TRBV11-2 | TGTGCCAGCAGCTTAAGTCCAGGGGTCACTGAAGCTTTCTTT | CASSLSPGVTEAFF
TRBD2 | TRBJ2-1 | once | TRBV10-2 | TGCGCCAGCAGTGAGTCAGGAGCGGGGGGGTTTGGTGAGCAGTTCTTC | CASSESGAGGFGEQFF
TRBD1 | TRBJ2-5 | - | TRBV2 | TGTGCCAACAGAAGGGACAGGGCTGGGGAGACCCAGTACTTC | CANRRDRAGETQYF
TRBD1 | TRBJ2-7 | - | TRBV5-1 | TGCGCCAGCAGCGAACAGGGGGCTCCGGGCGAGCAGTACTTC | CASSEQGAPGEQYF
TRBD2 | TRBJ2-5 | - | TRBV18 | TGTGCCAGCTCACCGGGACTAGCGGGGACGGAGACCCAGTACTTC | CASSPGLAGTETQYF
- | TRBJ2-4 | once | TRBV6-5 | TGTGCCAGCAGTTACTCGTTGGGGGGCATTCAGTACTTC | CASSYSLGGIQYF
- | TRBJ1-4 | - | TRBV7-8 | TGTGCCAGCAGCTTAGTCGTGGGGCCTCCGCAAAATGAAAAACTGTTTTTT | CASSLVVGPPQNEKLFF
- | TRBJ2-5 | - | TRBV9 | TGTGCCAGCAGCGTAGGTCCGGGGGTGTTAGAGACCCAGTACTTC | CASSVGPGVLETQYF
TRBD1 | TRBJ1-1 | - | TRBV7-9 | TGTGCCAGCAGCTTAGGGGACAGGGCGAACACTGAAGCTTTCTTT | CASSLGDRANTEAFF